The clone carrying this T cell receptor (beta chain) was counted a few times. As yet, its antigen is unknown. The CDR3 has 17 amino acids. Germline assignment: CDR1 DFQATT and CDR2 SNEGSKA (reference sequence). With 3 bases clipped from V and 5 bases from J, the junction kept 10 bases outside the gene matches. Scientists made TCR beta libraries using quantitative 5'-RACE with molecular barcodes. TCRdb fed the 5' RACE reads into MiXCR, producing one record per CDR3 protein. The data contain 200,000 to 250,000 distinct CDR3 sequences, around a quarter of them singletons. These data belong to a study of CD8 T cells in ankylosing spondylitis. General observations from the study: CD8+ disease-linked clones were present at relatively low frequencies in blood. Characteristic of ankylosing spondylitis blood, it appeared, was a TCR beta motif comprising several highly homologous variants.

The chain uses TRBV20-1 and TRBJ2-5, with 15 bases matching TRBD2. The sample taken for sequencing was blood, either unsorted or a sorted T cell fraction (not recorded which). The origin of this receptor is a male donor with ankylosing spondylitis or in good health (not recorded which). The CDR3 DNA reads TGCAGTGCTAGGGACCCGGGACTAGCGGGAGGTGAGGAGACCCAGTACTTC. This translates into CSARDPGLAGGEETQYF.